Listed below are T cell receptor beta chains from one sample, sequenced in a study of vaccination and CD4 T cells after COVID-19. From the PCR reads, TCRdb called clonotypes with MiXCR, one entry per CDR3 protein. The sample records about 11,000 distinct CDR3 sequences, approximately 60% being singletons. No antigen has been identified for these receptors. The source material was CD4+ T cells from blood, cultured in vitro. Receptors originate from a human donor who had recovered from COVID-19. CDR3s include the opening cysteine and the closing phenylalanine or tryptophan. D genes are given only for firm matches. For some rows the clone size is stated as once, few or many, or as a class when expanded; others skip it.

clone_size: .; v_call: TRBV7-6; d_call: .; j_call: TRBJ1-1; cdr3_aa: CASSSGAGGSTEAFF; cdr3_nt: TGTGCCAGCAGCTCGGGGGCTGGGGGGAGCACTGAAGCTTTCTTT
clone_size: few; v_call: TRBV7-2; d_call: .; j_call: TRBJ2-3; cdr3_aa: CASSFGGASTDTQYF; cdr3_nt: TGTGCCAGCAGCTTCGGCGGGGCTAGCACAGATACGCAGTATTTT
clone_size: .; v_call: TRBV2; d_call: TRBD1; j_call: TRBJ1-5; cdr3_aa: CASNPRGSNQPQHF; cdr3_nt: TGTGCCAGCAATCCCAGGGGGTCGAATCAGCCCCAGCATTTT
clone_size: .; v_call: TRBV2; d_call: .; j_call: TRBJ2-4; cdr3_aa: CASSEDITLAKNIQYF; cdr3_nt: TGTGCCAGCAGTGAGGACATCACCTTAGCCAAAAACATTCAGTACTTC
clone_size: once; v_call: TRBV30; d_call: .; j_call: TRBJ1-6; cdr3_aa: CAWRDRSNSPLHF; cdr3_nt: TGTGCCTGGAGGGATCGGAGTAATTCACCCCTCCACTTT
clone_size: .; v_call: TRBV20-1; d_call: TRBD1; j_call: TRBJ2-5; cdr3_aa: CSATTGGKETQYF; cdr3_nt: TGCAGTGCTACCACAGGGGGGAAAGAGACCCAGTACTTC
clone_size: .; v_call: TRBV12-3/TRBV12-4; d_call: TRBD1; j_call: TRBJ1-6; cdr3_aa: CASRTGAGSPLHF; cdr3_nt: TGTGCCAGCAGGACAGGGGCGGGTTCGCCCCTCCACTTT
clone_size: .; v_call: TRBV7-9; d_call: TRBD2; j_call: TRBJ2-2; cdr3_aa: CATRTSGKGGELFF; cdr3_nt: TGTGCCACCCGGACTAGCGGGAAGGGCGGGGAGCTGTTTTTT
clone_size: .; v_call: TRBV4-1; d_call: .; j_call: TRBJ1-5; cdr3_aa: CASSPWVDQPQHF; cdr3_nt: TGCGCCAGCAGTCCCTGGGTGGATCAGCCCCAGCATTTT
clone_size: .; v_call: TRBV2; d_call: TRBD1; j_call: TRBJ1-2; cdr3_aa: CATGRDRGYGYTF; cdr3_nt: TGTGCCACGGGACGGGACAGGGGATATGGCTACACCTTC
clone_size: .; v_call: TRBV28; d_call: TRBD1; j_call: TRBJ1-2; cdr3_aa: CASRTGLGGYTF; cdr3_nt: TGTGCCAGCAGGACAGGGTTGGGGGGCTACACCTTC
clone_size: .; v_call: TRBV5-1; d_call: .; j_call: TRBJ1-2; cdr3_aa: CASSLAGESYGYTF; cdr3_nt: TGCGCCAGCAGCTTGGCGGGGGAATCCTATGGCTACACCTTC
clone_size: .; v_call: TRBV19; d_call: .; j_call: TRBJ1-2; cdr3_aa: CASSPEAYGYTF; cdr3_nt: TGTGCCAGTAGCCCGGAGGCCTATGGCTACACCTTC
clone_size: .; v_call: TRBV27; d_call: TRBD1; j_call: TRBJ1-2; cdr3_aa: CASRPVAGQGYGYTF; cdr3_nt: TGTGCCAGCAGGCCCGTGGCGGGACAGGGGTATGGCTACACCTTC
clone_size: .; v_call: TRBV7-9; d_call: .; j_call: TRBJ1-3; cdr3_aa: CASSLVRSGNTIYF; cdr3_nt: TGTGCCAGCAGCTTAGTCAGATCTGGAAACACCATATATTTT
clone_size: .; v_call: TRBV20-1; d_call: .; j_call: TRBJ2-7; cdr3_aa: CSARLDSYEQYF; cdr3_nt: TGCAGTGCTAGGCTCGACAGCTACGAGCAGTACTTC
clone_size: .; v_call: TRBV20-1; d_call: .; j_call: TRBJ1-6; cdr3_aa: CSAREARGHSPLHF; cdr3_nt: TGCAGTGCCAGAGAGGCCCGGGGGCATTCACCCCTCCACTTT
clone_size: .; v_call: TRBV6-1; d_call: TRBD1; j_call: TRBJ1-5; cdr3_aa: CASSDPGTGNQPQHF; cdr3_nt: TGTGCCAGCAGCGATCCGGGGACAGGTAATCAGCCCCAGCATTTT
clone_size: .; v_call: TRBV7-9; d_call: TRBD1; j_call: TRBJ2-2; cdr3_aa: CASRPNRGAANTGELFF; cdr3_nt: TGTGCCAGCAGACCTAACAGGGGAGCCGCGAACACCGGGGAGCTGTTTTTT
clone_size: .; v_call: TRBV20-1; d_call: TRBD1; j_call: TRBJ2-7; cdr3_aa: CSAGRLGQGIPEQYF; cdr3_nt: TGCAGTGCTGGCCGCCTGGGACAGGGAATCCCCGAGCAGTACTTC
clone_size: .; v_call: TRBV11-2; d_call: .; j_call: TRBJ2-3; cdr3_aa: CASSLEWGRTDTQYF; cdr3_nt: TGTGCCAGCAGCTTAGAATGGGGACGGACAGATACGCAGTATTTT
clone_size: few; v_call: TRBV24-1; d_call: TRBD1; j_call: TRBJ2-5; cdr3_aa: CATSDFRQGETQYF; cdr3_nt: TGTGCCACCAGTGATTTCCGACAGGGGGAGACCCAGTACTTC
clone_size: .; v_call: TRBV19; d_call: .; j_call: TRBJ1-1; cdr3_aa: CASSIQMNTEAFF; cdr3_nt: TGTGCCAGTAGTATCCAGATGAACACTGAAGCTTTCTTT
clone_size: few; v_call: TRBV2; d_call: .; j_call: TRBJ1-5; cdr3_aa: CASSAGGGNQPQHF; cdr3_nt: TGTGCCAGCAGTGCGGGGGGTGGTAATCAGCCCCAGCATTTT